This T cell receptor beta chain was recovered during a study of cytomegalovirus exposure and HLA in healthy donors. Study observations and caveats: In a later analysis, HLA-associated TCR beta chains were more clonally expanded than equally common others. Rarity characterized most TCR sequences, yet some public TCRs appeared in many donors.

In this sample, this clone turned up a few times. What it binds is not known. The primer mix had 60 Vbeta and 13 Jbeta primers. Some clones are missing from TCRdb's copy, which holds only in-frame ones; the method was immunoSEQ multiplex PCR. The data contain 200,000 or so clones, 82% of them seen just once; the ten biggest clones take up less than 3.5%. CDR1 is LNHNV, CDR2 YYDKDF, per germline (reference sequence). This CDR3 contains 16 residues. Trimming at V came to 3 bases and at J to 5 bases, leaving 12 bases not matched to a gene. Specimen: PBMCs. This receptor was taken from a woman in her thirties or forties in good health and CMV-seronegative. The V call is TRBV15, the J call TRBJ1-2, with 7 bases identical to TRBD1. CDR3 in DNA: TGTGCCACCAGCAGGTACCGGGACAGCAAACCTTATGGCTACACCTTC. Its protein is CATSRYRDSKPYGYTF.